This T cell receptor beta chain was sequenced in a study of T cell responses to AZD1222 COVID-19 vaccine. Here immunoSEQ multiplex PCR was the method, and the copy in TCRdb shows in-frame clones only, minus some. The table lists 120,000 to 150,000 clones, roughly nine tenths of them singletons, with about 1.8% in the top ten. The length of the CDR3 is 15 residues. Trimming took 3 bases from V and 4 from J; bases not matched to a gene: 4. The germline CDR1 and CDR2 sequences are KGHSH and LQKENI. A remark on this clone: What it binds is not known.

Study-wide results and limits: Spike-specific TCR breadth and depth grew following two AZD1222 doses.

The material sequenced was peripheral blood, taken 28 days after the second AZD1222 dose. This TCR came from an adult who received the AZD1222 COVID-19 vaccine. The chain employs TRBV18 and TRBJ2-1; 9 bases line up with TRBD1. In nucleotides, the CDR3 is TGTGCCAGCTCACCGGACAGGGGCGGGTACAATGAGCAGTTCTTC. Translating gives CASSPDRGGYNEQFF.